The rows below give T cell receptor beta chains drawn from one sample of a study of shared clonotypes between healthy human individuals. Some clones are missing from TCRdb's copy, which holds only in-frame ones; the method was immunoSEQ multiplex PCR. Among 2 million to 2.5 million clones listed, roughly 93% were seen once. The sample taken for sequencing was naive CD4+ T cells from PBMCs. The receptors stem from a man aged 18 to 30 in good health. Some clones in this sample may be carry-over from other donors' samples. Both conserved end residues are part of each CDR3. The D gene is left open where the match is weak.

v_gene: TRBV29-1; d_gene: .; CDR3aa: CSVDENSYGYTF
v_gene: TRBV30; d_gene: .; CDR3aa: CAWSVQTSGANVLTF
v_gene: TRBV7-2; d_gene: .; CDR3aa: CASSWSLNTEAFF
v_gene: TRBV28; d_gene: .; CDR3aa: CASSFGRLVKQYF
v_gene: TRBV7-3; d_gene: TRBD1; CDR3aa: CASSLLDRGKGTQYF
v_gene: TRBV7-2; d_gene: .; CDR3aa: CASSLSGARNEQFF
v_gene: TRBV28; d_gene: .; CDR3aa: CASSSYSGGAVGTNEKLFF
v_gene: TRBV29-1; d_gene: TRBD1; CDR3aa: CSVEEIMGQGFGATEAFF
v_gene: TRBV5-1; d_gene: TRBD2; CDR3aa: CASSLELAGEGQRFF
v_gene: TRBV11-1; d_gene: TRBD1; CDR3aa: CASSLRTGGVYEQYF
v_gene: TRBV19; d_gene: .; CDR3aa: CASTQDRINTEAFF
v_gene: TRBV28; d_gene: .; CDR3aa: CASSLQGRETQYF
v_gene: TRBV10-3; d_gene: .; CDR3aa: CAIRSGAPNYGYTF
v_gene: TRBV25-1; d_gene: .; CDR3aa: CASSGGPGSGYTF
v_gene: TRBV7-3; d_gene: .; CDR3aa: CASSLTGGQETQYF
v_gene: TRBV16; d_gene: .; CDR3aa: CASNPPGQKGWSNTEAFF
v_gene: TRBV20-1; d_gene: .; CDR3aa: CSARSLGTQYF
v_gene: TRBV9; d_gene: TRBD2; CDR3aa: CASSLTSGDYNEQFF
v_gene: TRBV4-3; d_gene: TRBD1; CDR3aa: CASSRRQGGDYGYTF